Described below is a single T cell receptor beta chain sequence and its context. The junction departs from germline at one end; a sequencing error may be responsible. Original analysis: Amplification from reference gene primers served as the basis for estimated nucleated cell counts. TCRdb's copy holds only in-frame clones and misses some; the assay was immunoSEQ multiplex PCR. V, J and clone size derive from that table, while D and trimming were established from the DNA sequence. The sample lists 250,000 or so clones, around 85% occurring once. This entry belongs to a study of blood T cell repertoires in COVID-19. About the research overall: The study drew acute and convalescent COVID-19 samples from the United States, Italy and Spain. PBMCs, B-cell-depleted T cells, or T cells provided the cDNA or gDNA that made up the material.

Germline CDR1 is SGDLS and CDR2 is YYNGEE. The CDR3 contains 15 residues. The chain employs TRBV9 and TRBJ1-2, with D uncertain. The material sequenced was peripheral blood. The receptor's source is a man older than 75 with acute or convalescent COVID-19. As DNA, the CDR3 is TGTGCCAGCAACGTAGGGCCCCAGGCCTACTATGGCTACACCTTC. Translation: CASNVGPQAYYGYTF.